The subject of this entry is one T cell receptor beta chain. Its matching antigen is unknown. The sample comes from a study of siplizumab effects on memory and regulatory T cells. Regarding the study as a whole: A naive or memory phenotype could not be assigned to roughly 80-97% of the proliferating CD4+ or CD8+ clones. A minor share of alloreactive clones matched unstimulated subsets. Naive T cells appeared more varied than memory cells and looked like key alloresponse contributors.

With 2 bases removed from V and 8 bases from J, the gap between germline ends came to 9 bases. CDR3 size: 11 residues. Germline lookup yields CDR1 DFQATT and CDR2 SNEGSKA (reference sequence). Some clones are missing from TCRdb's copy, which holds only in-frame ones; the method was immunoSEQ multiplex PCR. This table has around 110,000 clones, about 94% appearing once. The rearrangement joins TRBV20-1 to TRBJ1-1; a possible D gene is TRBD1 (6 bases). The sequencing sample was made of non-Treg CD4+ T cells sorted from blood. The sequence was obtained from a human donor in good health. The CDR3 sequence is CSARRTEEAFF. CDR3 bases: TGCAGTGCTAGAAGGACAGAAGAAGCTTTCTTT.